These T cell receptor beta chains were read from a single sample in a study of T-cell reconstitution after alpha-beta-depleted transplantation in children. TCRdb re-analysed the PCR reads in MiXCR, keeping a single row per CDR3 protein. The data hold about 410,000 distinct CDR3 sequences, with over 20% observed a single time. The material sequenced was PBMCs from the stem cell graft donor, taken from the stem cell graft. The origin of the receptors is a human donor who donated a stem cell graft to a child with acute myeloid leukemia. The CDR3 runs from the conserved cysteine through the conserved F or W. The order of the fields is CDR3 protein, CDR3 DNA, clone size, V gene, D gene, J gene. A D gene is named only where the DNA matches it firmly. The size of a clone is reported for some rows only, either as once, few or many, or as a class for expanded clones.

CSAKQAGTANTGELFF	TGCAGTGCTAAACAAGCCGGGACAGCTAACACCGGGGAGCTGTTTTTT	NA	TRBV20-1	TRBD1	TRBJ2-2
CASSEAPGDARTDTQYF	TGTGCCAGCAGTGAGGCCCCAGGGGACGCCCGCACAGATACGCAGTATTTT	few	TRBV25-1	NA	TRBJ2-3
CASSLTGTVAYEQYF	TGTGCCAGCAGCCTGACCGGGACGGTCGCCTACGAGCAGTACTTC	NA	TRBV7-2	NA	TRBJ2-7
CASSFVSGLGGELFF	TGTGCCAGCAGTTTTGTAAGCGGATTAGGCGGGGAGCTGTTTTTT	few	TRBV28	NA	TRBJ2-2
CSVEKQVPFINTEAFF	TGCAGCGTCGAGAAACAGGTCCCTTTCATTAACACTGAAGCTTTCTTT	many	TRBV29-1	NA	TRBJ1-1
CASTPSSGRETDTQYF	TGCGCCAGCACACCGAGTAGCGGGAGGGAGACAGATACGCAGTATTTT	NA	TRBV4-1	TRBD2	TRBJ2-3
CATSRVVDEQFF	TGTGCCACCTCACGCGTAGTGGATGAGCAGTTCTTC	many	TRBV24-1	NA	TRBJ2-1
CSVELEGWETQYF	TGCAGCGTTGAATTGGAAGGGTGGGAGACCCAGTACTTC	many	TRBV29-1	NA	TRBJ2-5
CASSYGGGLSLYEQYF	TGTGCCAGCAGCTATGGGGGAGGCCTGTCACTCTACGAGCAGTACTTC	NA	TRBV5-6	NA	TRBJ2-7
CSARDGQAYGDYEQYF	TGCAGTGCTAGAGATGGCCAGGCCTATGGTGACTACGAGCAGTACTTC	NA	TRBV20-1	NA	TRBJ2-7
CASSVGLFTDTQYF	TGTGCCAGCAGCGTCGGACTGTTCACAGATACGCAGTATTTT	NA	TRBV9	NA	TRBJ2-3
CASSQDPLYEQYF	TGCGCCAGCAGCCAAGATCCTCTGTACGAGCAGTACTTC	NA	TRBV4-1	NA	TRBJ2-7
CASSQGHGTEAFF	TGCGCCAGCAGCCAAGGACACGGCACTGAAGCTTTCTTT	few	TRBV4-1	NA	TRBJ1-1
CASSLDWNTEAFF	TGCGCCAGCAGCTTGGACTGGAACACTGAAGCTTTCTTT	few	TRBV5-1	NA	TRBJ1-1
CASSQEIQGSGNEQFF	TGCGCCAGCAGCCAAGAGATTCAGGGAAGTGGCAATGAGCAGTTCTTC	NA	TRBV4-3	NA	TRBJ2-1
CASSNLRSGNTIYF	TGTGCCAGCAGCAACCTTCGGTCCGGAAACACCATATATTTT	few	TRBV7-9	NA	TRBJ1-3
CASSQDLHGGLAESNEQFF	TGCGCCAGCAGCCAAGATCTTCATGGGGGACTAGCGGAAAGCAATGAGCAGTTCTTC	few	TRBV4-3	TRBD2	TRBJ2-1
CATSGPSSNYGYTF	TGTGCCACCAGTGGTCCAAGCTCTAACTATGGCTACACCTTC	few	TRBV24-1	NA	TRBJ1-2
CASSAARDITEAFF	TGTGCCAGCAGCGCCGCCCGGGACATCACTGAAGCTTTCTTT	few	TRBV13	NA	TRBJ1-1
CSARGSGRFLRTDTQYF	TGCAGTGCTAGAGGGAGCGGGAGGTTCCTACGCACAGATACGCAGTATTTT	few	TRBV20-1	TRBD2	TRBJ2-3
CASSLGTGFVSNEQFF	TGTGCCAGCAGTTTAGGGACAGGGTTCGTGTCCAATGAGCAGTTCTTC	few	TRBV28	TRBD1	TRBJ2-1
CASSLEPAGVYEQYF	TGCGCCAGCAGCTTGGAGCCAGCGGGAGTGTACGAGCAGTACTTC	NA	TRBV5-1	TRBD2	TRBJ2-7
CSAIGLAGSNEQFF	TGCAGTGCCATCGGACTAGCGGGATCCAATGAGCAGTTCTTC	NA	TRBV20-1	TRBD2	TRBJ2-1
CSARLAEGTYEQYF	TGCAGCGCCCGGCTAGCGGAGGGGACCTACGAGCAGTACTTC	NA	TRBV29-1	TRBD2	TRBJ2-7
CASSFWGQGSYEQYF	TGTGCCAGCAGTTTTTGGGGACAGGGCTCCTACGAGCAGTACTTC	many	TRBV12-3/TRBV12-4	TRBD1	TRBJ2-7
CASSLAGEDTDTQYF	TGTGCCAGCAGCCTAGCGGGAGAGGACACAGATACGCAGTATTTT	many	TRBV14	TRBD2	TRBJ2-3
CASRQGDWYNEQFF	TGTGCCAGCAGGCAGGGAGATTGGTACAATGAGCAGTTCTTC	many	TRBV25-1	NA	TRBJ2-1
CATSGSYKREGPSTDTQYF	TGTGCCACCAGTGGTAGTTATAAGCGGGAGGGCCCTAGCACAGATACGCAGTATTTT	few	TRBV24-1	TRBD2	TRBJ2-3
CASSPPGNQLEQYF	TGTGCCAGCAGTCCCCCAGGGAATCAACTGGAGCAGTACTTC	many	TRBV12-3/TRBV12-4	NA	TRBJ2-7
CASTKDRKETQYF	TGTGCCAGCACTAAGGACAGGAAAGAGACCCAGTACTTC	NA	TRBV12-3/TRBV12-4	TRBD1	TRBJ2-5
CASNWSGRQTDTQYF	TGTGCCAGCAACTGGAGCGGGAGACAAACAGATACGCAGTATTTT	few	TRBV9	TRBD2	TRBJ2-3
CATSVGTSGSREQFF	TGTGCCACCAGTGTAGGGACTAGCGGGAGTCGGGAGCAGTTCTTC	many	TRBV24-1	TRBD2	TRBJ2-1
CAGSIAGGEEFF	TGTGCCGGTTCAATAGCGGGAGGTGAGGAGTTCTTC	few	TRBV13	TRBD2	TRBJ2-1
CASSQDRAGYNEQFF	TGCGCCAGCAGCCAAGATCGGGCAGGGTACAATGAGCAGTTCTTC	NA	TRBV4-3	NA	TRBJ2-1
CASSDSGTSGRLFF	TGTGCCAGCAGTGACTCGGGGACTAGCGGGAGACTGTTCTTC	many	TRBV6-4	TRBD2	TRBJ2-1
CASAGSVGAWGEQYF	TGTGCTAGTGCCGGAAGTGTAGGAGCTTGGGGCGAGCAGTACTTC	NA	TRBV12-5	NA	TRBJ2-7
CASSKKQQGSNEQYF	TGTGCCAGCAGCAAAAAACAACAGGGGTCGAACGAGCAGTACTTC	NA	TRBV7-9	TRBD1	TRBJ2-7
CASSLLPTGQSNYGYTF	TGTGCCAGCAGTTTGTTGCCCACCGGACAGAGTAACTATGGCTACACCTTC	once	TRBV28	NA	TRBJ1-2
CASSPTDRGADTQYF	TGTGCCAGCAGCCCTACGGACAGGGGGGCAGATACGCAGTATTTT	few	TRBV7-2	TRBD1	TRBJ2-3
CASSPTLRTASNEKLFF	TGTGCCAGCAGCCCCACCCTCCGGACAGCCTCTAATGAAAAACTGTTTTTT	NA	TRBV7-2	NA	TRBJ1-4